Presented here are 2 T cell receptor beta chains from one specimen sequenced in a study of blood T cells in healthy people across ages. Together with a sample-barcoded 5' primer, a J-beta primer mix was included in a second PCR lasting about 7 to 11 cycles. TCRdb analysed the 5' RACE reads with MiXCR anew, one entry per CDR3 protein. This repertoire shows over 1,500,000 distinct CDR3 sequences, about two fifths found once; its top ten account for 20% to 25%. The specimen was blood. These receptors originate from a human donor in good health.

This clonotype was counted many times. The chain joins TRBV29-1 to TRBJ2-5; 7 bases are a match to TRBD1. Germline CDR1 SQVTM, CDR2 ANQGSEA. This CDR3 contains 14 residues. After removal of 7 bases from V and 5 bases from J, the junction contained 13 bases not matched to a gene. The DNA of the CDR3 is TGCAGCGCTCGCCGGGACAGTTCCTTTGAGACCCAGTACTTC. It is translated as CSARRDSSFETQYF. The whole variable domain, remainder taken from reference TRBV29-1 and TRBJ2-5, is SAVISQKPSRDICQRGTSLTIQCQVDSQVTMMFWYRQQPGQSLTLIATANQGSEATYESGFVIDKFPISRPNLTFSTLTVSNMSPEDSSIYLCSARRDSSFETQYFGPGTRLLVL.

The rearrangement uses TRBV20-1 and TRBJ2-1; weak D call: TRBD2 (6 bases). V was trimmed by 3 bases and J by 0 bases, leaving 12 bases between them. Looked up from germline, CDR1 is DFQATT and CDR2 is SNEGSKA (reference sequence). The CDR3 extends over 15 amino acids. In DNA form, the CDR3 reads TGCAGTGCTAGTGGGCGGGGCCGCTCCTACAATGAGCAGTTCTTC. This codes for CSASGRGRSYNEQFF.